This is a list of T cell receptor beta chains from one sample in a study of tumor-infiltrating lymphocytes in primary liver carcinoma. MiXCR was run by TCRdb on the multiplex PCR reads, yielding one entry per CDR3 protein. This table holds some 180,000 distinct CDR3 sequences, roughly three fifths found once. The material sequenced was peripheral blood. Receptors originate from a man aged 35 to 55 with primary liver carcinoma and hepatitis B virus infection. Both conserved end residues are trimmed from each CDR3.

v_call: TRBV5-4
j_call: TRBJ1-1
cdr3_aa: ASSPGQGMNTEAF

v_call: TRBV10-3
j_call: TRBJ2-1
cdr3_aa: AISEPKGGGEQF

v_call: TRBV9
j_call: TRBJ2-6
cdr3_aa: ASSDNRDSGANVLT

v_call: TRBV11-2
j_call: TRBJ2-7
cdr3_aa: ASSQGGLAGGPIHEQY

v_call: TRBV6-5
j_call: TRBJ2-4
cdr3_aa: ACSGQGIAKNIQY

v_call: TRBV6-1
j_call: TRBJ2-3
cdr3_aa: ASSDRAQADTQY

v_call: TRBV12-3/TRBV12-4
j_call: TRBJ2-7
cdr3_aa: ASTSSGRVYEQY

v_call: TRBV11-2
j_call: TRBJ2-1
cdr3_aa: ASSLDRERDEQF

v_call: TRBV10-2
j_call: TRBJ2-2
cdr3_aa: ASSADSRGELF

v_call: TRBV12-3/TRBV12-4
j_call: TRBJ2-1
cdr3_aa: ATQGGLSYNEQF

v_call: TRBV6-5
j_call: TRBJ1-2
cdr3_aa: ASSYVGNYGYT

v_call: TRBV29-1
j_call: TRBJ1-2
cdr3_aa: SVLAGTPNYGYT

v_call: TRBV29-1
j_call: TRBJ1-2
cdr3_aa: SVLISAGYGYT

v_call: TRBV28
j_call: TRBJ1-4
cdr3_aa: ASTQDHNEKLF

v_call: TRBV12-3/TRBV12-4
j_call: TRBJ2-3
cdr3_aa: ASSPSWEDTQY

v_call: TRBV29-1
j_call: TRBJ2-7
cdr3_aa: GAETGYEQY

v_call: TRBV10-3
j_call: TRBJ2-5
cdr3_aa: AISGANTLGETQY

v_call: TRBV6-2/TRBV6-3
j_call: TRBJ2-5
cdr3_aa: ASSLYKGG

v_call: TRBV5-6
j_call: TRBJ2-3
cdr3_aa: ASSTAGWDTQY

v_call: TRBV29-1
j_call: TRBJ2-7
cdr3_aa: RVALVTAYEQY

v_call: TRBV14
j_call: TRBJ2-1
cdr3_aa: ASSPGGRNNKQF

v_call: TRBV25-1
j_call: TRBJ2-1
cdr3_aa: ASSDPLLAGGNEQF

v_call: TRBV12-3/TRBV12-4
j_call: TRBJ2-7
cdr3_aa: ASSSGQTYEQY

v_call: TRBV11-2
j_call: TRBJ2-3
cdr3_aa: ASSSTWPGTNGSPDTQY

v_call: TRBV29-1
j_call: TRBJ2-3
cdr3_aa: SVEANTDTQY

v_call: TRBV5-6
j_call: TRBJ1-2
cdr3_aa: ASRYVSGAGGYT

v_call: TRBV4-1
j_call: TRBJ1-1
cdr3_aa: ASRGLLKATEAF

v_call: TRBV6-1
j_call: TRBJ2-2
cdr3_aa: ASSRGPTTGELF